Following are 4 T cell receptor beta chains from one sample sequenced in a study of beta chain features in type 1 diabetes. Their recognized antigens are unknown. General study findings and limits: Type 1 diabetes patients had moderately but significantly shorter TCRB CDR3s in all four CD4+ subsets.

The authors reverse transcribed all of the isolated RNA, so sequencing captured expressed TCRB transcripts. Measured with immunoSEQ multiplex PCR; TCRdb has only the in-frame clones, and not every one. This table has 550,000 to 850,000 clones, 10% to 15% appearing once. The sequenced sample consisted of naive CD4+ T cells from blood. These receptors originate from a man between 18 and 29 years old with type 1 diabetes.

The gene calls are TRBV10-3 and TRBJ2-5, with 15 nucleotides matching TRBD2. CDR1 and CDR2 from the germline V gene are ENHRY and SYGVKD. With 3 bases clipped from V and 3 bases from J, the junction kept 2 bases outside the gene matches. The length of the CDR3 is 16 residues. The CDR3 loop reads CAISDRTSGGEETQYF. The CDR3 region has the DNA TGTGCCATCAGTGACCGGACTAGCGGGGGGGAAGAGACCCAGTACTTC.

CDR3 sequence reads: CAWNPSMNTEAFF. CDR3 sequence (DNA): TGTGCCTGGAACCCGTCCATGAACACTGAAGCTTTCTTT. V and J are TRBV30 and TRBJ1-1; D remains ambiguous. The CDR3 covers 13 residues. CDR1 and CDR2 from the germline V gene are GTSNPN and SVGIG (reference sequence). Trimming took 4 bases from V and 0 from J, leaving 9 bases between them.

This clone occurred a few times. This sequence joins TRBV30 and TRBJ1-5, with D perhaps matching TRBD1 (5 bases). Trimming took 1 base from V and 2 from J, leaving 9 bases between them. Germline CDR1 is GTSNPN and CDR2 is SVGIG (reference sequence). The CDR3 consists of 14 residues. In DNA, the CDR3 is TGTGCCTGGAGTGCAATGGGGGGCAATCAGCCCCAGCATTTT. It specifies CAWSAMGGNQPQHF.

The table lists this clone with a few counts. The V call is TRBV28, the J call TRBJ2-7, with D perhaps TRBD2 (5 bases). Trimming took off 7 bases at V and 2 bases at J, with 15 bases between the two ends. This CDR3 is 14 amino acids long. CDR1 is MDHEN, CDR2 SYDVKM, per germline. The CDR3 loop reads CASTVDGSTYEQYF. The CDR3 DNA reads TGTGCCAGCACTGTTGATGGGAGTACCTACGAGCAGTACTTC.